This record covers a single T cell receptor (beta chain). Its antigen is still unknown. The assay was carried out at the deep level. The protocol was immunoSEQ multiplex PCR, while the TCRdb copy is restricted to in-frame clones and leaves out a portion. Seen here are around 2.5 million clones, 93% observed once, and the top ten hold about 0.38%. These data are taken from a study of shared clonotypes between healthy human individuals. Study-wide points: Relative to memory subsets, naive subsets generally showed larger estimated richness. At large depth, rarefaction still showed sorted-subset sequencing to be incomplete. Apart from blood, nothing was sampled; tissue repertoires likely differ.

This CDR3 comprises 16 residues. Germline V gene lookup returns CDR1 LNHNV and CDR2 YYDKDF (reference sequence). The V gene end was trimmed by 3 bases and the J gene end by 4 bases; junction bases not matched to a gene: 9. The chain is built from TRBV15 and TRBJ2-3; 8 nucleotides align to TRBD2. This TCR derives from a man aged 18 to 29 in good health. Some clones in this sample may be carry-over from other donors' samples. Input material: naive CD4+ T cells from PBMCs. Indicated subset: CD45RA+ positively selected. CDR3 sequence reads: CATSRSGRAFADTQYF. The CDR3 DNA is TGTGCCACCAGCAGGTCCGGGAGGGCCTTCGCAGATACGCAGTATTTT.